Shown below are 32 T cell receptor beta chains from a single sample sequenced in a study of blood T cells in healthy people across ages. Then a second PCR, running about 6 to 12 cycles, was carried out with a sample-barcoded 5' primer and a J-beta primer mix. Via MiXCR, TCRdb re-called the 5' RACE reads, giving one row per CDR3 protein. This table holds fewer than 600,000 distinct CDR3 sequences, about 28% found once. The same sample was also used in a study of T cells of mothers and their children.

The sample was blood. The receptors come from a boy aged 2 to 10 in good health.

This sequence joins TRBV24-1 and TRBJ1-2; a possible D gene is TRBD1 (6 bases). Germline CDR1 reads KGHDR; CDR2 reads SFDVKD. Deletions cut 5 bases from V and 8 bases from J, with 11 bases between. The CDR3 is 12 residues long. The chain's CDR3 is CATSAGAGGYTF. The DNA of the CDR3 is TGTGCCACCAGTGCGGGGGCTGGCGGCTACACCTTC.

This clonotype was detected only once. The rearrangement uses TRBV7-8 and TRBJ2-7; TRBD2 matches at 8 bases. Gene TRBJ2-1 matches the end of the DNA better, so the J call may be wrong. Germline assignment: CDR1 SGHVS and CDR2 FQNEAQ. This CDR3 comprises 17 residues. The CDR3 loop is CASSGRGAAVPYNEQFF. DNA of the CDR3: TGTGCCAGCAGTGGGCGGGGGGCGGCCGTTCCTTACAATGAGCAGTTCTTC.

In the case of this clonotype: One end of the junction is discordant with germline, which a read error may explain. The DNA for the CDR3 is TGTGCCAGCAGCCCGGGAATCGACTATGGCTGCACCTTC. It is translated as CASSPGIDYGCTF. V usage is TRBV7-9 and J usage is TRBJ1-2, with D hard to call. CDR3 length equals 13 residues. The V gene's germline CDR1 is SEHNR and CDR2 FQNEAQ (reference sequence).

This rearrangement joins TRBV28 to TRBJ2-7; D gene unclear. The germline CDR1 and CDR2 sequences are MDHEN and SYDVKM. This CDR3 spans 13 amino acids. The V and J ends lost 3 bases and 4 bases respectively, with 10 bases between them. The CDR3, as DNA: TGTGCCAGCAGTTTTGTGGTCGGTTACGAGCAGTACTTC. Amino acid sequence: CASSFVVGYEQYF. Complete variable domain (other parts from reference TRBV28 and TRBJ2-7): DVKVTQSSRYLVKRTGEKVFLECVQDMDHENMFWYRQDPGLGLRLIYFSYDVKMKEKGDIPEGYSVSREKKERFSLILESASTNQTSMYLCASSFVVGYEQYFGPGTRLTVT.

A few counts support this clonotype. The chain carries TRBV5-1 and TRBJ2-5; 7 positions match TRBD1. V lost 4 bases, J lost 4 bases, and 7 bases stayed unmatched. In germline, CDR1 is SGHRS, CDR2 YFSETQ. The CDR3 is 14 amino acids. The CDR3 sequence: CASSTRGGVETQYF. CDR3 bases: TGCGCCAGCAGCACGCGAGGGGGCGTAGAGACCCAGTACTTC.

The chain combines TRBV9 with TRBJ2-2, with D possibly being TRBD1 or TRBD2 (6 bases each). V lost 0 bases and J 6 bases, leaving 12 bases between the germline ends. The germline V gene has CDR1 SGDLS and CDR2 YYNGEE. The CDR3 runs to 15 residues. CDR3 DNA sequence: TGTGCCAGCAGCGTAGCGGGGGCGAGATCCGGGGAGCTGTTTTTT. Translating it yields CASSVAGARSGELFF.

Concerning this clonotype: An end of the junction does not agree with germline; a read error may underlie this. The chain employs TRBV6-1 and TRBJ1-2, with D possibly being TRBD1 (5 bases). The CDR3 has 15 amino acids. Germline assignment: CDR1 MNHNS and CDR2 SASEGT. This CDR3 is CASSEPGRKYYGYTF. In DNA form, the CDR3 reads TGTGCCAGCAGTGAACCGGGACGGAAGTACTACGGCTACACCTTC.

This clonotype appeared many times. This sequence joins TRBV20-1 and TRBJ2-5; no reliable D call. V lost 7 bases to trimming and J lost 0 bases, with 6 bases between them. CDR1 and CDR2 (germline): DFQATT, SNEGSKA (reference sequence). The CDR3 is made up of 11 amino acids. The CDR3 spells CSVGYQETQYF. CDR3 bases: TGCAGTGTTGGGTACCAAGAGACCCAGTACTTC.

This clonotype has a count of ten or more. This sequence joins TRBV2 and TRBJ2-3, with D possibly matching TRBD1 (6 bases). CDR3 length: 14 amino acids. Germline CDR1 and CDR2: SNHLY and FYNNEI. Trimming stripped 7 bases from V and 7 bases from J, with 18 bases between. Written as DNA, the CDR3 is TGTGCCAGCACCGCGGACAGCTATAGCTATACGCAGTATTTT. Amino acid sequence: CASTADSYSYTQYF.

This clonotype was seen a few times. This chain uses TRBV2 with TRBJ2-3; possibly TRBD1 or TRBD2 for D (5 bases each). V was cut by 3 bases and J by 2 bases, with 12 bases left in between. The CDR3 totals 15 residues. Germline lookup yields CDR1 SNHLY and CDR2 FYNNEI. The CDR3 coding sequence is TGTGCCAGCAGTGAGTCGGGACGAACCACAGATACGCAGTATTTT. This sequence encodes CASSESGRTTDTQYF.

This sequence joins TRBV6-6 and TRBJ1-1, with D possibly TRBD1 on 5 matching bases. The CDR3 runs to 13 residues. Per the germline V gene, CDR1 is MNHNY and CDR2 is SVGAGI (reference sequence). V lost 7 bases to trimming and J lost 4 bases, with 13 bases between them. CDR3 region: CASTNRSGTEAFF. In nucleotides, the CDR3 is TGTGCCAGCACCAACAGGAGCGGCACTGAAGCTTTCTTT.

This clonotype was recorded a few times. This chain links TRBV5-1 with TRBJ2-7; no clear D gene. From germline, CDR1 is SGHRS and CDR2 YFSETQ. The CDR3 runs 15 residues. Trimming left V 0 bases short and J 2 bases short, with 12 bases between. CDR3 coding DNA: TGCGCCAGCAGCTTGGAGGAGAGAGCGACCTACGAGCAGTACTTC. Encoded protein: CASSLEERATYEQYF.

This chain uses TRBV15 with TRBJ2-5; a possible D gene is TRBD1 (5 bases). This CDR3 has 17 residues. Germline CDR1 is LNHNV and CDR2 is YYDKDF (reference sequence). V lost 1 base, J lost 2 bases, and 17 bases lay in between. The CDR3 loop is CATSRVDGAAVQETQYF. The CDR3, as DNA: TGTGCCACCAGCAGAGTGGATGGGGCAGCCGTGCAAGAGACCCAGTACTTC.

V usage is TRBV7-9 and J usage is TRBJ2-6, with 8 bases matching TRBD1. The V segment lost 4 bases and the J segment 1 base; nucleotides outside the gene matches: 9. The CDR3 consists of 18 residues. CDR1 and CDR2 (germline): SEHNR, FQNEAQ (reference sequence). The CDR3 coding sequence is TGTGCCAGCAGCTCGTCCGGGACAGGCCTGTCTGGGGCCAACGTCCTGACTTTC. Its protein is CASSSSGTGLSGANVLTF.

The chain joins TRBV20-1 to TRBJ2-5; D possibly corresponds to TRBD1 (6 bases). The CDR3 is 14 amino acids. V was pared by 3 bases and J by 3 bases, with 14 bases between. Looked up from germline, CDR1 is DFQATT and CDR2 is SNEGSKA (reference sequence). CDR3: CSARGSTGKETQYF. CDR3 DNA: TGCAGTGCTAGGGGCTCGACAGGAAAAGAGACCCAGTACTTC.

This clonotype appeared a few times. CDR3 sequence (DNA): TGTGCCAGCAGCGCACGGGACAGGGGGATCGGGGAGACCCAGTACTTC. Protein product: CASSARDRGIGETQYF. The genes are TRBV7-9 and TRBJ2-5; TRBD1 agrees at 11 bases. The CDR3 consists of 16 residues. V lost 5 bases, J lost 5 bases, and 10 bases stayed unmatched. Germline V gene lookup returns CDR1 SEHNR and CDR2 FQNEAQ (reference sequence).

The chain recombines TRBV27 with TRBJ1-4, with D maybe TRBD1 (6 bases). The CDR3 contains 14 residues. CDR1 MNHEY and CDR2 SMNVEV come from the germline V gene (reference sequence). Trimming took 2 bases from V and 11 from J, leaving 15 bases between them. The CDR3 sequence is CASSLGGPWGKLFF. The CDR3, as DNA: TGTGCCAGCAGTTTAGGGGGGCCTTGGGGGAAACTGTTTTTT.

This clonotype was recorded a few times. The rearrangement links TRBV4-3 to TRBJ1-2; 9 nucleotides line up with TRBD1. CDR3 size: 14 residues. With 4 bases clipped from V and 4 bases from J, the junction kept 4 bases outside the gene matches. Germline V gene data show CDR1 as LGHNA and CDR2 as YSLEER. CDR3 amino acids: CASSPLGQGYGYTF. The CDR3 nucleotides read TGCGCCAGCAGCCCCCTGGGACAGGGCTATGGCTACACCTTC.

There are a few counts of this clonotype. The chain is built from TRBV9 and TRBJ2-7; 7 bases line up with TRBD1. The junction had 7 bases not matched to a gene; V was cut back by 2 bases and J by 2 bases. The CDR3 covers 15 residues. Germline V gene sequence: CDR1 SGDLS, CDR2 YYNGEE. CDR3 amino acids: CASSVGWDSTYEQYF. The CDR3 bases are TGTGCCAGCAGCGTGGGATGGGACAGCACCTACGAGCAGTACTTC.

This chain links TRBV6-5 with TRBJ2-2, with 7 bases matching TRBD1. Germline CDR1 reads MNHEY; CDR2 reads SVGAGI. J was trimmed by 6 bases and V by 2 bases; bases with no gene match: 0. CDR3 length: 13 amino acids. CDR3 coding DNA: TGTGCCAGCAGTTACCAGGGGGCCGGGGAGCTGTTTTTT. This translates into CASSYQGAGELFF.

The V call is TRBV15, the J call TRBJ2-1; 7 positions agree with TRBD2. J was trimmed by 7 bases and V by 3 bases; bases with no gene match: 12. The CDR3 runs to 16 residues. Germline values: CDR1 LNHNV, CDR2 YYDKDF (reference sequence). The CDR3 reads CATSRRLGSGMNEQFF. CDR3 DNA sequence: TGTGCCACCAGCAGGAGACTTGGAAGCGGGATGAATGAGCAGTTCTTC. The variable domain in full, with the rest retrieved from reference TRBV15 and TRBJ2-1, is DAMVIQNPRYQVTQFGKPVTLSCSQTLNHNVMYWYQQKSSQAPKLLFHYYDKDFNNEADTPDNFQSRRPNTSFCFLDIRSPGLGDTAMYLCATSRRLGSGMNEQFFGPGTRLTVL.

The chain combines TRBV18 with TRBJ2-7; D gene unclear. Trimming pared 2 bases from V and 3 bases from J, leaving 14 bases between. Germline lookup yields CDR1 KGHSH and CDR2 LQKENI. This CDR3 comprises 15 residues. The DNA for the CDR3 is TGTGCCAGCTCACCATTACTCCTTAATCACTACGAGCAGTACTTC. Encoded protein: CASSPLLLNHYEQYF.

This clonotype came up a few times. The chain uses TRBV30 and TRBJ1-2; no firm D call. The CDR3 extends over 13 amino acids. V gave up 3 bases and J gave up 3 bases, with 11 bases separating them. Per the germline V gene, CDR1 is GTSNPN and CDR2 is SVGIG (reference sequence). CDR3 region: CAWRLGVDYGYTF. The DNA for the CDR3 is TGTGCCTGGAGACTTGGGGTGGACTATGGCTACACCTTC.

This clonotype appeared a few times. CDR3 protein: CASSAGTGVYEQYF. CDR3 DNA sequence: TGTGCCAGCAGCGCCGGGACAGGGGTTTACGAGCAGTACTTC. The V gene is TRBV5-5, the J gene TRBJ2-7; 10 bases agree with TRBD1. The V and J ends lost 4 bases and 4 bases, in that order; junction bases with no gene match: 5. CDR1 is SGHKS and CDR2 is YYEKEE in the germline V gene (reference sequence). The CDR3 covers 14 residues.

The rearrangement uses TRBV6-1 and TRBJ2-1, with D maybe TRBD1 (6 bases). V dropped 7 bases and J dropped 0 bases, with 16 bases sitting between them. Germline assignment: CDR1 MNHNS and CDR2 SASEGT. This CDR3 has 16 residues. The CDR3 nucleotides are TGTGCCAGCACCTGGATCCAGGGGAGCTCCTACAATGAGCAGTTCTTC. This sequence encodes CASTWIQGSSYNEQFF.

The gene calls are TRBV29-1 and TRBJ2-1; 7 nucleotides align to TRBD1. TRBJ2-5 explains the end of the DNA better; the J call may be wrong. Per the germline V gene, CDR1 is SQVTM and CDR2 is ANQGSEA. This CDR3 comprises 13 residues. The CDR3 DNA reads TGCAGCGTTGTACACAGGGGTCAAGAGACCCAGTACTTC. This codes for CSVVHRGQETQYF.

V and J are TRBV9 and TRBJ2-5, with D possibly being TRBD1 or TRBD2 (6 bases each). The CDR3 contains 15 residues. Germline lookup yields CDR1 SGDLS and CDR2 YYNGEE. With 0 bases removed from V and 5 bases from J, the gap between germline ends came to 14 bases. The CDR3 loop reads CASSVEGGSVETQYF. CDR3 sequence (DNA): TGTGCCAGCAGCGTAGAGGGGGGAAGCGTTGAGACCCAGTACTTC. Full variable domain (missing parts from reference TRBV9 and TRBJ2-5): DSGVTQTPKHLITATGQRVTLRCSPRSGDLSVYWYQQSLDQGLQFLIQYYNGEERAKGNILERFSAQQFPDLHSELNLSSLELGDSALYFCASSVEGGSVETQYFGPGTRLLVL.

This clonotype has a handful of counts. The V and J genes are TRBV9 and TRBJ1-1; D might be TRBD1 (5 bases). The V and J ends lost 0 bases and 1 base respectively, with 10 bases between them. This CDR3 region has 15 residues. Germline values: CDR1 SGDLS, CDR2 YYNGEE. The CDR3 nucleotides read TGTGCCAGCAGCGTAGCGGGGGGACCGAACACTGAAGCTTTCTTT. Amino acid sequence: CASSVAGGPNTEAFF. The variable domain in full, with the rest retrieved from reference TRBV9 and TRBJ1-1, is DSGVTQTPKHLITATGQRVTLRCSPRSGDLSVYWYQQSLDQGLQFLIQYYNGEERAKGNILERFSAQQFPDLHSELNLSSLELGDSALYFCASSVAGGPNTEAFFGQGTRLTVV.

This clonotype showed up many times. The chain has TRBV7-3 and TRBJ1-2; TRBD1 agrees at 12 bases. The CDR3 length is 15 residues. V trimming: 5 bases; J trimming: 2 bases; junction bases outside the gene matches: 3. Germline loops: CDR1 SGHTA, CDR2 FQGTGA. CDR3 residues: CASSPGTGGNYGYTF. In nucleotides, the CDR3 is TGTGCCAGCAGCCCTGGGACAGGGGGCAACTATGGCTACACCTTC. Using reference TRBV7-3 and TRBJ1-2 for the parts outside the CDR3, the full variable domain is GAGVSQTPSNKVTEKGKYVELRCDPISGHTALYWYRQSLGQGPEFLIYFQGTGAADDSGLPNDRFFAVRPEGSVSTLKIQRTERGDSAVYLCASSPGTGGNYGYTFGSGTRLTVV.

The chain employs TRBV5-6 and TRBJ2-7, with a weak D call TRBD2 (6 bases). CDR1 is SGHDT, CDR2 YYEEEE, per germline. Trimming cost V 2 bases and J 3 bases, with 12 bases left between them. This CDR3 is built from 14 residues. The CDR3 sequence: CASSFGGKGYEQYF. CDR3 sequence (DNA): TGTGCCAGCAGCTTCGGAGGGAAGGGCTACGAGCAGTACTTC.

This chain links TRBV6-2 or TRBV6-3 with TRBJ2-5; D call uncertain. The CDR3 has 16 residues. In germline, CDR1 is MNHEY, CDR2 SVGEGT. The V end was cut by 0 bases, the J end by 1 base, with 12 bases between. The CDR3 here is CASSYSYDSIQETQYF. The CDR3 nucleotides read TGTGCCAGCAGTTACTCGTACGACTCAATCCAAGAGACCCAGTACTTC.

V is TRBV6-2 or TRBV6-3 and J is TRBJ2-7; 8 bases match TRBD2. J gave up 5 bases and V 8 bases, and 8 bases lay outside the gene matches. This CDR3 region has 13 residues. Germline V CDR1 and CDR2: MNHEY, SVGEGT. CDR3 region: CASRLTGGDEQYF. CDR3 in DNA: TGTGCCAGCCGTCTCACCGGGGGGGACGAGCAGTACTTC.